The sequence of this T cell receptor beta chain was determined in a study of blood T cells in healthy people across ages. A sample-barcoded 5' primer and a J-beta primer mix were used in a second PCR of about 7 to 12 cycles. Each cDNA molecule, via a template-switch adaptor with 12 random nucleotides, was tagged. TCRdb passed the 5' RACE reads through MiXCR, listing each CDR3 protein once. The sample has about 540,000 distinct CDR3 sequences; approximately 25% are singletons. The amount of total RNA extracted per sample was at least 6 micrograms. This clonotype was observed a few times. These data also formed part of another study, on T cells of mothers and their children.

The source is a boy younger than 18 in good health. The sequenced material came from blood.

CDR3 in amino acids: CATGNPGQLSYEQYF. DNA of the CDR3: TGTGCCACAGGAAATCCGGGACAGCTGTCCTACGAGCAGTACTTC. This chain connects TRBV28 to TRBJ2-7; 7 bases align to TRBD1. This CDR3 contains 15 residues. Germline V CDR1 and CDR2: MDHEN, SYDVKM. Unmatched junction bases numbered 13, after V lost 10 bases and J lost 1 base.